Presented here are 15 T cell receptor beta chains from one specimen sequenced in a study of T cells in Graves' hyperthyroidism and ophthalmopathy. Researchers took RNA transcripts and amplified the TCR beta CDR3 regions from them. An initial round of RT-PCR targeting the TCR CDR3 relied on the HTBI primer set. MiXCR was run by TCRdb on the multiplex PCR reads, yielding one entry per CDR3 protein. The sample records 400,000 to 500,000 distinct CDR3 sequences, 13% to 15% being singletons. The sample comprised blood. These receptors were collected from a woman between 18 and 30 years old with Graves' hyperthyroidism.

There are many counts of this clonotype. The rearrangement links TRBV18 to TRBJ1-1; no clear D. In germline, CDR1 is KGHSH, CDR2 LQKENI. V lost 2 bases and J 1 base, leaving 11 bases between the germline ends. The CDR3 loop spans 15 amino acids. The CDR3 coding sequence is TGTGCCAGCTCACCAATGAGGGTGGAGAACACTGAAGCTTTCTTT. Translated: CASSPMRVENTEAFF.

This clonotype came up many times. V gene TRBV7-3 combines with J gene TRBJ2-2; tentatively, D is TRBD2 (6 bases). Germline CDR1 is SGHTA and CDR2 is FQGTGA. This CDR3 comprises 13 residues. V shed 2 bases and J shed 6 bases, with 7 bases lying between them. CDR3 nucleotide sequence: TGTGCCAGCAGCTTAGTAGCGGCCGGGGAGCTGTTTTTT. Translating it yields CASSLVAAGELFF.

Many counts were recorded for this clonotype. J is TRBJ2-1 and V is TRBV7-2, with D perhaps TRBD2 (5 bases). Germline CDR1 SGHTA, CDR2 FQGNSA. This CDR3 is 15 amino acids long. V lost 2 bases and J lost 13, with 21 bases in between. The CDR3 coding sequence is TGTGCCAGCAGCTTACTCCGGACTCCTACGGCTGTCCAGTTCTTC. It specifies CASSLLRTPTAVQFF.

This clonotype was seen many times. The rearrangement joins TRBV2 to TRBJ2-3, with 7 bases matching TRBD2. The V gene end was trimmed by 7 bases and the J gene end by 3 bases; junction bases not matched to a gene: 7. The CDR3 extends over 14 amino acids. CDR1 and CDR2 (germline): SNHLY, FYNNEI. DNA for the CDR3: TGTGCCAGCAAAGTGGGGGGGGTGACAGATACGCAGTATTTT. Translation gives CASKVGGVTDTQYF.

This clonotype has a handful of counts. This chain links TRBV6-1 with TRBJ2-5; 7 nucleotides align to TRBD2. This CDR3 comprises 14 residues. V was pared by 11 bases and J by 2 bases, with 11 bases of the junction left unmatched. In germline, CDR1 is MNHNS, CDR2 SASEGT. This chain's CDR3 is CAGTTTAGQETQYF. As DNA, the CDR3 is TGTGCCGGGACTACCACGGCGGGGCAAGAGACCCAGTACTTC.

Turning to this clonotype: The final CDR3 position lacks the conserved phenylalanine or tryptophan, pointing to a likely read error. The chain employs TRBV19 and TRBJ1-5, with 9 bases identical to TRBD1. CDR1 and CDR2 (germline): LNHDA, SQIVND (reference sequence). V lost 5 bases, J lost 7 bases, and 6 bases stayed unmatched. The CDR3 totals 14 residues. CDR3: CASSSRDRVQPQHS. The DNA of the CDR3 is TGTGCCAGTAGTTCGCGGGACAGGGTCCAGCCCCAGCATTCT.

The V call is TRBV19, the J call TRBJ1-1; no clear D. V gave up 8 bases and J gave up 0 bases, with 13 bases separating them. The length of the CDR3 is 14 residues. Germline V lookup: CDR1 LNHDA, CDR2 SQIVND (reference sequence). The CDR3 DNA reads TGTGCCAGTTTGGCAGGAGTTATGAACACTGAAGCTTTCTTT. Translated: CASLAGVMNTEAFF.

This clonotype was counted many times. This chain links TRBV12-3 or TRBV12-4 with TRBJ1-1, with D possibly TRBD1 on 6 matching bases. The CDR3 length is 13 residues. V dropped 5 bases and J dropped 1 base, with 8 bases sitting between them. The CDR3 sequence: CASSKTGNTEAFF. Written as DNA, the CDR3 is TGTGCCAGCAGTAAGACAGGGAACACTGAAGCTTTCTTT.

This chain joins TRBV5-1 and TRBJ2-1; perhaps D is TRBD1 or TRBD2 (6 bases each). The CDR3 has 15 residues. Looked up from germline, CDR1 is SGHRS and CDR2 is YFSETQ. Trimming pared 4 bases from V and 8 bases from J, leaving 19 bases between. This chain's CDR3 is CASSPWLGGLDEQFF. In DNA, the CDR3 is TGCGCCAGCAGCCCTTGGCTGGGGGGCCTCGATGAGCAGTTCTTC.

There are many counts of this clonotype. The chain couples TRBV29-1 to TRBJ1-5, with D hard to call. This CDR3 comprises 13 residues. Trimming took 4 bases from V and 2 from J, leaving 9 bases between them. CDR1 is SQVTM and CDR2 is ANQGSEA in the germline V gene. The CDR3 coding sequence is TGCAGCGTTGGTGGAGTTGGCAATCAGCCCCAGCATTTT. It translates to CSVGGVGNQPQHF.

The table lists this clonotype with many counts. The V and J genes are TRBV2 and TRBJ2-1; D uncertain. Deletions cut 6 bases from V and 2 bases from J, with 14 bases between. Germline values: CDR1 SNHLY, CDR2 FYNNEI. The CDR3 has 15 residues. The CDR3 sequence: CASRGQRLTYNEQFF. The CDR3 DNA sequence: TGTGCCAGCAGGGGCCAGCGATTGACCTACAATGAGCAGTTCTTC.

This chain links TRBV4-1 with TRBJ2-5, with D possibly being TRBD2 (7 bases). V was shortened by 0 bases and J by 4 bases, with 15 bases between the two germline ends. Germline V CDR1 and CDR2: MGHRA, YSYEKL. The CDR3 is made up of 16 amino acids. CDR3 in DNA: TGCGCCAGCAGCCAAGATAGGGGGGGGAGTGGAGAGACCCAGTACTTC. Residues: CASSQDRGGSGETQYF.

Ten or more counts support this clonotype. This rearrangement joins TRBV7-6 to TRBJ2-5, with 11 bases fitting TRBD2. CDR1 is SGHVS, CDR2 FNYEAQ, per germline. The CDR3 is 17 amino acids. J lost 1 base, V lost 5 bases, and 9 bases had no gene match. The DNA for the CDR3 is TGTGCCAGCAGCCGATCCTTAGCGGGAGGGTCCCAAGAGACCCAGTACTTC. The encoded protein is CASSRSLAGGSQETQYF.

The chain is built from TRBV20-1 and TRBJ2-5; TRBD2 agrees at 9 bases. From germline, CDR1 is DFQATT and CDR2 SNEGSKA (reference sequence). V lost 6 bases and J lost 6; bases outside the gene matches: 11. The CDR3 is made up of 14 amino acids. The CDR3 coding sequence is TGCAGTGCCGTACCAGCGGGAGGTACAAAGACCCAGTACTTC. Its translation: CSAVPAGGTKTQYF.

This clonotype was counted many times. The CDR3 DNA sequence: TGCAGTGCTCGGCGAGACAGGGGCGGGGAGACCCAGTACTTC. Its translation: CSARRDRGGETQYF. The chain uses TRBV20-1 and TRBJ2-5; 8 positions match TRBD1. CDR3 length equals 14 residues. Germline trimming cut 5 bases from V and 5 bases from J; bases unmatched to any gene: 10. Germline CDR1 DFQATT, CDR2 SNEGSKA (reference sequence).